The rows below give T cell receptor beta chains drawn from one sample of a study of spatial heterogeneity in lung cancer. Using its own MiXCR run on the 5' RACE reads, TCRdb lists one record per CDR3 protein. The sample has tens of thousands of distinct CDR3 sequences, roughly 7.1% seen once. The material was PBMCs, obtained at surgery. The receptors originated from a female donor with early-stage non-small cell lung cancer. Each CDR3 is given with its conserved first and last residue. The D gene is left open where the match is weak. Clone size is shown for a subset of rows, as once, few, many or a class of expanded clone.

J,D,V,length,size,CDR3,DNA
TRBJ1-2,.,TRBV14,13,many,CASSMAHWDGYTF,TGTGCCAGCAGCATGGCTCATTGGGACGGCTACACCTTC
TRBJ1-2,.,TRBV29-1,14,many,CSVEDHLLSYGYTF,TGCAGCGTTGAAGATCACCTACTTTCCTATGGCTACACCTTC
TRBJ1-1,.,TRBV5-1,14,many,CASSLTGLWTEAFF,TGCGCCAGCAGCTTGACAGGGCTGTGGACTGAAGCTTTCTTT
TRBJ2-7,.,TRBV30,11,few,CAWSGMNEQYF,TGTGCCTGGAGTGGTATGAACGAGCAGTACTTC
TRBJ1-3,.,TRBV18,15,many,CASSPDSSTGNTIYF,TGTGCCAGCTCCCCCGACAGCAGCACTGGAAACACCATATATTTT
TRBJ2-3,TRBD2,TRBV11-2,15,many,CASRMGGVDTDTQYF,TGTGCCAGCAGAATGGGAGGGGTCGACACAGATACGCAGTATTTT
TRBJ1-5,.,TRBV12-3/TRBV12-4,13,many,CASTETGSQPQHF,TGTGCCAGCACCGAAACAGGGAGTCAGCCCCAGCATTTT
TRBJ2-3,.,TRBV27,15,many,CASGQSGLSADTQYF,TGTGCCAGCGGACAATCAGGGTTAAGCGCAGATACGCAGTATTTT
TRBJ2-7,.,TRBV12-3/TRBV12-4,14,once,CASSLGLEPYEQYF,TGTGCCAGCAGCCTCGGGCTGGAACCTTACGAGCAGTACTTC
TRBJ2-1,.,TRBV4-2,17,many,CASSQIPGQFSYNEQFF,TGTGCCAGCAGCCAAATCCCAGGACAGTTCTCCTACAATGAGCAGTTCTTC
TRBJ1-4,.,TRBV20-1,12,.,CSAPNYNEKLFF,TGCAGTGCTCCGAATTATAATGAAAAACTGTTTTTT
TRBJ2-3,.,TRBV7-9,15,many,CASTPWRGPTDTQYF,TGTGCCAGCACCCCTTGGCGGGGACCCACAGATACGCAGTATTTT
TRBJ1-1,.,TRBV12-3/TRBV12-4,13,many,CASSLQGGTEAFF,TGTGCCAGCAGTCTCCAGGGTGGCACTGAAGCTTTCTTT
TRBJ2-1,TRBD2,TRBV5-5,16,many,CASSSGLAGVYNEQFF,TGTGCCAGCAGCTCCGGACTAGCGGGGGTCTACAATGAGCAGTTCTTC
TRBJ1-5,TRBD1,TRBV2,14,.,CASRTGLSNQPQHF,TGTGCCAGCAGGACAGGGCTTAGCAATCAGCCCCAGCATTTT
TRBJ1-4,.,TRBV11-2,14,few,CASSPYSLGEKLFF,TGTGCCAGCAGCCCATATAGTCTGGGGGAAAAACTGTTTTTT
TRBJ2-4,.,TRBV2,12,many,CASTGSKNIQYF,TGTGCCAGCACAGGCTCCAAAAACATTCAGTACTTC
TRBJ1-4,.,TRBV10-3,14,many,CAISEGGAGEKLFF,TGTGCCATCAGTGAAGGGGGTGCGGGTGAAAAACTGTTTTTT
TRBJ1-5,TRBD1,TRBV20-1,14,many,CSARGDREGQPQHF,TGCAGTGCTAGAGGGGACAGGGAGGGACAGCCCCAGCATTTT
TRBJ2-1,TRBD2,TRBV3-1,15,.,CASSLFGGASNEQFF,TGTGCCAGCAGCCTCTTCGGGGGGGCCTCGAATGAGCAGTTCTTC
TRBJ2-7,.,TRBV3-1,14,few,CASSQDLRRAEQYF,TGTGCCAGCAGCCAAGATTTACGGCGGGCAGAGCAGTACTTC
TRBJ1-5,.,TRBV20-1,13,many,CSAREGARQPQHF,TGCAGTGCTAGAGAGGGGGCTCGGCAGCCCCAGCATTTT
TRBJ1-2,.,TRBV2,12,few,CASGGQTEGYTF,TGTGCCAGCGGGGGGCAGACGGAGGGCTACACCTTC
TRBJ2-5,.,TRBV29-1,12,many,CSVAAGQETQYF,TGCAGCGTTGCCGCCGGACAAGAGACCCAGTACTTC
TRBJ2-3,.,TRBV27,14,many,CASTQWTGTDTQYF,TGTGCCAGCACCCAATGGACAGGCACAGATACGCAGTATTTT
TRBJ1-4,.,TRBV4-3,15,.,CASSPGGPGKEKLFF,TGCGCCAGCAGCCCCGGAGGTCCAGGGAAAGAAAAACTGTTTTTT